The 3 T cell receptor beta chains presented below share a single source sample, sequenced in a study of T cell changes during pregnancy in multiple sclerosis. Some clones are missing from TCRdb's copy, which holds only in-frame ones; the method was immunoSEQ multiplex PCR. The sample consists of 75,000 to 100,000 clones, around 94% of them appearing once. Source: peripheral blood, taken after pregnancy. Receptors were obtained from a female donor with multiple sclerosis, enrolled in a pregnancy study.

This clone was found once. The chain joins TRBV4-2 to TRBJ2-2; TRBD2 agrees at 10 bases. Germline trimming cut 4 bases from V and 5 bases from J; bases unmatched to any gene: 10. The CDR3 runs 17 residues. The germline CDR1 and CDR2 sequences are LGHNA and YNFKEQ. The CDR3 region has the DNA TGTGCCAGCAGCCGGAAGACGAGCGGGGGGGCTACCGGGGAGCTGTTTTTT. It is translated as CASSRKTSGGATGELFF.

The V gene is TRBV11-3, the J gene TRBJ2-1, with 8 positions matching TRBD2. The V segment lost 0 bases and the J segment 6 bases; nucleotides outside the gene matches: 13. Germline V gene sequence: CDR1 SGHNT, CDR2 YENEEA. The CDR3 has 18 amino acids. This CDR3 reads CASSLDQGGTRMANEQFF. CDR3 bases: TGTGCCAGCAGCTTAGATCAGGGAGGGACTAGGATGGCCAATGAGCAGTTCTTC.

V is TRBV6-5 and J is TRBJ2-7; 9 nucleotides agree with TRBD1. The germline CDR1 and CDR2 sequences are MNHEY and SVGAGI. The CDR3 is made up of 14 amino acids. The trim removed 5 bases at V and 2 bases at J, leaving 4 bases unmatched. The CDR3 sequence is CASSVRQGAYEQYF. The CDR3, as DNA: TGTGCCAGCAGTGTGCGACAGGGGGCCTACGAGCAGTACTTC.